This entry lists 9 T cell receptor beta chains sequenced from one sample in a study of post-analysis software for immune sequencing data. Carried by the TCR beta cDNA libraries were unique molecular identifiers. TCRdb re-called the PCR reads through MiXCR, storing one row per CDR3 protein. The data hold under 900,000 distinct CDR3 sequences, with roughly 50% observed a single time. Study-wide findings and caveats: Controls showed lower frequencies than patients for roughly five TRBV segments, and TRBV5-6, TRBV5-1 and TRBV20-1 were among these.

These TCRs are of unknown antigen specificity. The specimen was blood. Receptors were obtained from a girl aged 5 to 17 with multiple sclerosis.

The rearrangement uses TRBV28 and TRBJ2-5; D remains ambiguous. The CDR3 sequence is 17 residues long. Per germline, CDR1 MDHEN and CDR2 SYDVKM. With 3 bases removed from V and 5 bases from J, the gap between germline ends came to 22 bases. The CDR3 is CASSFVSSRRRRETQYF. The CDR3 DNA reads as TGTGCCAGCAGTTTTGTGTCGTCCAGACGAAGACGGGAGACCCAGTACTTC.

This clonotype has more than one count but fewer than ten. V and J are TRBV2 and TRBJ1-2; 8 nucleotides agree with TRBD1. Germline V gene data show CDR1 as SNHLY and CDR2 as FYNNEI. The CDR3 spans 12 residues. J gave up 2 bases and V 9 bases, and 2 bases lay outside the gene matches. The DNA for the CDR3 is TGTGCCAGGAGGACAGGGAACTATGGCTACACCTTC. It translates to CARRTGNYGYTF.

The gene calls are TRBV12-3 or TRBV12-4 and TRBJ2-7; the D gene is possibly TRBD1 (6 bases). The V end lost 0 bases, the J end lost 5 bases, and 20 bases lay between the germline ends. The CDR3 contains 17 residues. The CDR3 DNA follows: TGTGCCAGCAGTTTAGCGGGCCGACAGGCTGGTCCCCACGAGCAGTACTTC. Encoded protein: CASSLAGRQAGPHEQYF.

This chain links TRBV12-3 or TRBV12-4 with TRBJ2-7, with TRBD1 matching over 10 bases. CDR3 length equals 16 residues. V was clipped by 4 bases and J by 3 bases; unmatched bases: 9. The CDR3 DNA is TGTGCCAGCAGTTCAGGACAGGGACAGGGGAACTACGAGCAGTACTTC. The encoded protein is CASSSGQGQGNYEQYF.

This clonotype was recorded only once. The chain joins TRBV9 to TRBJ2-5; TRBD1 might be the D (5 bases). This CDR3 has 13 amino acids. Germline V gene data show CDR1 as SGDLS and CDR2 as YYNGEE. V gave up 8 bases and J gave up 5 bases, with 16 bases separating them. This CDR3 is CASQGAPWETQYF. As DNA, the CDR3 is TGTGCCAGTCAAGGGGCCCCTTGGGAGACCCAGTACTTC.

This clonotype was seen a few times. The V gene is TRBV29-1, the J gene TRBJ1-2; maybe TRBD1 (6 bases). Germline V CDR1 and CDR2: SQVTM, ANQGSEA. With 5 bases removed from V and 4 bases from J, the gap between germline ends came to 14 bases. The CDR3 runs 13 residues. The CDR3 loop reads CSVTPTGLYGYTF. DNA for the CDR3: TGCAGCGTTACACCTACAGGGCTCTATGGCTACACCTTC.

The chain has TRBV15 and TRBJ2-5, with D possibly being TRBD1 or TRBD2 (5 bases each). V was shortened by 0 bases and J by 4 bases, with 18 bases between the two germline ends. Germline lookup yields CDR1 LNHNV and CDR2 YYDKDF (reference sequence). The CDR3 extends over 17 amino acids. CDR3 DNA sequence: TGTGCCACCAGCAGAGACCCCCAAAGCAGGGCGGGAGAGACCCAGTACTTC. It specifies CATSRDPQSRAGETQYF.

This clonotype was counted once. The junction differs from germline at one of its ends, possibly a read error. The rearrangement joins TRBV6-6 to TRBJ2-5; no clear D gene. This CDR3 is built from 11 residues. Germline V CDR1 and CDR2: MNHNY, SVGAGI (reference sequence). The CDR3 nucleotides are TGTGCCACCAACCTGGTGGAGACCCGGTACTTC. Translating gives CATNLVETRYF.

This rearrangement joins TRBV3-1 to TRBJ2-7; D is tentatively TRBD1 or TRBD2 (6 bases each). The germline CDR1 and CDR2 sequences are LGHDT and YNNKEL (reference sequence). The CDR3 loop spans 15 amino acids. The V end was cut by 4 bases, the J end by 6 bases, with 19 bases between. The CDR3: CASSPAGQGQVEQYF. The CDR3 DNA sequence: TGTGCCAGCAGCCCTGCGGGGCAGGGGCAGGTCGAGCAGTACTTC.